Below, one T cell receptor (beta chain) is given with its context. TCRdb's table, derived via immunoSEQ multiplex PCR, lists solely in-frame clones and lacks some. The sample shows about 670,000 clones, 85% to 90% of them seen only once. The data stem from a study of blood T cell repertoires in COVID-19. Overall study context: Material from acute and convalescent COVID-19 was sourced from the United States, Italy and Spain.

The germline V gene encodes CDR1 SGHKS and CDR2 YYEKEE (reference sequence). The CDR3 is made up of 13 amino acids. Deletions cut 2 bases from V and 2 bases from J, with 7 bases between. V usage is TRBV5-5 and J usage is TRBJ1-2, with D perhaps TRBD1 (6 bases). The sample taken for sequencing was peripheral blood. This receptor was taken from a woman between 18 and 30 years old with acute or convalescent COVID-19. CDR3 DNA sequence: TGTGCCAGCAGCTTCGACAGGAACTATGGCTACACCTTC. Its protein is CASSFDRNYGYTF. The full variable domain, in which reference TRBV5-5 and TRBJ1-2 provide the parts outside the CDR3, is DAGVTQSPTHLIKTRGQQVTLRCSPISGHKSVSWYQQVLGQGPQFIFQYYEKEERGRGNFPDRFSARQFPNYSSELNVNALLLGDSALYLCASSFDRNYGYTFGSGTRLTVV.